This T cell receptor beta chain was sequenced in a study of CD8+ T cells in alopecia areata. As concerns this clone: Its antigen is unidentified.

Separation by sorting yielded CD4+ and CD8+ T cells from PBMCs. Investigators isolated RNA and reverse transcribed it into cDNA to act as the sequencing template. TCRdb's copy holds only in-frame clones and misses some; the assay was immunoSEQ multiplex PCR. The profile shows approximately 89,000 clones, 40% to 45% of them singletons. Trimming pared 2 bases from V and 8 bases from J, leaving 12 bases between. The germline gives CDR1 GTSNPN, CDR2 SVGIG (reference sequence). CDR3 length equals 12 residues. Study-level findings and limits: Alphabeta T cells residing in normal skin are also sequenced in scalp samples.

The sample consisted of CD4+ T cells sorted from blood. The TCR sequence derives from a human donor with alopecia areata. The V and J genes are TRBV30 and TRBJ1-2, with D tentatively TRBD1 (5 bases). CDR3 residues: CAWSNGRGGYTF. The CDR3 nucleotides read TGTGCCTGGAGTAACGGGCGGGGCGGCTACACCTTC.